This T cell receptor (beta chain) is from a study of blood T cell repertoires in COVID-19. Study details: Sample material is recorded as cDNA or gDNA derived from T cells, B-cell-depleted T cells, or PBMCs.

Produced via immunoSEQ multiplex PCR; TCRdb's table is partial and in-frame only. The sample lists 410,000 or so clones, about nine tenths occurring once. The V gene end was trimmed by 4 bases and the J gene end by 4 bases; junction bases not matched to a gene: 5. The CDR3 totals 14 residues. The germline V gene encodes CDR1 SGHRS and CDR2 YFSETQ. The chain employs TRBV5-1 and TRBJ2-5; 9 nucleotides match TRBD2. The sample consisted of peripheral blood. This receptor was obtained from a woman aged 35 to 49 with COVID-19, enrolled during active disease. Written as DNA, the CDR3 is TGCGCCAGCAGCGAGACTAGCGGTCGAGAGACCCAGTACTTC. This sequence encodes CASSETSGRETQYF.